A selection of T cell receptor beta chains follows, all from one sample in a study of blood T cell repertoires in COVID-19. This table comes from immunoSEQ multiplex PCR, and its TCRdb copy is limited to in-frame clones, with some not included. The table records about 9,000 clones, about four fifths of them present only once. Sequenced input: peripheral blood. The receptors come from a human donor with active COVID-19. The donor label of this sample is uncertain. The CDR3 runs from the conserved cysteine through the conserved F or W. A D gene is named only where the DNA matches it firmly. Some rows mark clone size as missing; the rest say once, few, many or name a class of expanded clone.

TRBD2,15,TRBV5-1,TRBJ2-1,NA,CASSLLGEGRDEQFF,TGCGCCAGCAGCTTGTTGGGGGAGGGCCGAGATGAGCAGTTCTTC
NA,14,TRBV3-1/TRBV3-2,TRBJ2-2,NA,CASSQMTRGGELFF,TGTGCCAGCAGCCAAATGACCAGGGGCGGGGAGCTGTTTTTT
TRBD2,17,TRBV7-2,TRBJ2-1,NA,CASSLQTGGPPYNEQFF,TGTGCCAGCAGCCTTCAAACGGGGGGTCCCCCCTACAATGAGCAGTTCTTC
NA,14,TRBV9,TRBJ2-3,NA,CASSVTQSTDTQYF,TGTGCCAGCAGCGTTACCCAGAGCACAGATACGCAGTATTTT
TRBD2,16,TRBV24-1,TRBJ2-3,once,CATPLAGPADPDTQYF,TGTGCCACCCCCCTAGCGGGTCCTGCTGATCCAGATACGCAGTATTTT
NA,13,TRBV4-3,TRBJ2-1,NA,CASSQGFGNEQFF,TGCGCCAGCAGCCAAGGTTTCGGCAATGAGCAGTTCTTC
NA,15,TRBV6-5,TRBJ2-2,NA,CASSYQSGSTGELFF,TGTGCCAGCAGTTACCAATCAGGGTCCACCGGGGAGCTGTTTTTT
NA,16,TRBV7-8,TRBJ2-7,NA,CASSLEGGALSGEQYF,TGTGCCAGCAGCTTAGAGGGCGGGGCCCTATCGGGTGAGCAGTACTTC
NA,13,TRBV9,TRBJ2-2,NA,CASSTISTGELFF,TGTGCCAGCAGCACAATCAGCACCGGGGAGCTGTTTTTT
NA,13,TRBV3-1/TRBV3-2,TRBJ2-1,NA,CASSQVGASEQFF,TGTGCCAGCAGCCAGGTCGGCGCTAGTGAGCAGTTCTTC
NA,11,TRBV30,TRBJ1-2,once,CACPQGLGYTF,TGTGCCTGCCCCCAGGGGTTGGGCTACACCTTC
TRBD1,14,TRBV18,TRBJ1-2,NA,CASSQKGTDYGYTF,TGTGCCAGCTCGCAAAAGGGGACAGACTATGGCTACACCTTC
NA,13,TRBV24-1,TRBJ2-7,NA,CATSDTGYGEQYF,TGTGCCACCAGTGACACAGGGTATGGGGAGCAGTACTTC
NA,13,TRBV12-3/TRBV12-4,TRBJ2-1,NA,CASSERGGNEQFF,TGTGCCAGCAGCGAGAGGGGAGGCAATGAGCAGTTCTTC
NA,13,TRBV7-3,TRBJ2-3,NA,CASSSGTTDTQYF,TGTGCCAGCAGTTCCGGGACAACAGATACGCAGTATTTT
TRBD1,13,TRBV6-5,TRBJ1-5,NA,CASTGQGDQPQHF,TGTGCCAGCACTGGACAGGGGGATCAGCCCCAGCATTTT
NA,16,TRBV5-6,TRBJ2-7,NA,CASSSTSPRGWYEQYF,TGTGCCAGCAGCTCCACCTCCCCCCGGGGGTGGTACGAGCAGTACTTC
NA,13,TRBV3-1/TRBV3-2,TRBJ1-2,NA,CASSLRGDYGYTF,TGTGCCAGCAGCCTTCGGGGGGACTATGGCTACACCTTC